These T cell receptor beta chains were read from a single sample in a study of blood T cell repertoires in COVID-19. The method was immunoSEQ multiplex PCR; TCRdb's version includes in-frame clones alone and lacks a portion of them. This sample has about 220,000 clones, with 80% to 90% found just once. Sequenced: peripheral blood. The receptors originated from a man between 45 and 60 years old who had recovered from COVID-19. Both conserved end residues are part of each CDR3. The D gene is left open where the match is weak. Only part of the rows carry a size: once, few, many, or a class if the clone is expanded.

CDR3: CASSLVIAGLPNEQFF
DNA: TGTGCCAGCAGCTTAGTAATAGCGGGACTGCCCAATGAGCAGTTCTTC
length: 16
V: TRBV7-8
size: once
J: TRBJ2-1
D: TRBD2

CDR3: CASSEAGGWAYEQYF
DNA: TGTGCCAGCAGTGAAGCCGGCGGCTGGGCCTACGAGCAGTACTTC
length: 15
V: TRBV6-1
size: NA
J: TRBJ2-7
D: NA

CDR3: CASSTREGQGNYGYTF
DNA: TGTGCCAGTAGTACCCGCGAGGGACAGGGGAACTATGGCTACACCTTC
length: 16
V: TRBV19
size: once
J: TRBJ1-2
D: TRBD1

CDR3: CASRPGTNYEQYF
DNA: TGTGCCAGCAGGCCGGGGACTAACTACGAGCAGTACTTC
length: 13
V: TRBV27
size: NA
J: TRBJ2-7
D: TRBD2

CDR3: CASSFGRGETQYF
DNA: TGCGCCAGCAGCTTCGGGCGGGGGGAGACCCAGTACTTC
length: 13
V: TRBV5-1
size: NA
J: TRBJ2-5
D: TRBD2

CDR3: CASRALWDREKLAVRVANEQFF
DNA: TGTGCCAGCAGGGCTCTTTGGGACAGGGAAAAACTAGCGGTCCGAGTAGCAAATGAGCAGTTCTTC
length: 22
V: TRBV28
size: NA
J: TRBJ2-1
D: NA

CDR3: CASSLDPRAGGRVYNEQFF
DNA: TGTGCCAGCAGCTTAGATCCTCGCGCGGGCGGGCGTGTGTATAATGAGCAGTTCTTC
length: 19
V: TRBV7-2
size: NA
J: TRBJ2-1
D: NA

CDR3: CASSLDRRDEQYF
DNA: TGTGCCAGCAGCTTAGACCGCAGGGACGAGCAGTACTTC
length: 13
V: TRBV7-8
size: NA
J: TRBJ2-7
D: NA

CDR3: CASSLRVVYGYTF
DNA: TGTGCCAGCAGTTTGAGGGTGGTCTATGGCTACACCTTC
length: 13
V: TRBV28
size: NA
J: TRBJ1-2
D: NA

CDR3: CASSYDRGLYEQYF
DNA: TGTGCCAGCAGTTACGACAGGGGGCTGTACGAGCAGTACTTC
length: 14
V: TRBV6-5
size: NA
J: TRBJ2-7
D: TRBD1

CDR3: CASSRQETQYF
DNA: TGCGCCAGCAGCCGCCAAGAGACCCAGTACTTC
length: 11
V: TRBV5-1
size: few
J: TRBJ2-5
D: NA

CDR3: CAISEDRGFNQPQHF
DNA: TGTGCCATCAGTGAGGACAGGGGGTTCAATCAGCCCCAGCATTTT
length: 15
V: TRBV10-3
size: NA
J: TRBJ1-5
D: TRBD1

CDR3: CASNTNGHTGELFF
DNA: TGTGCCAGCAATACTAACGGTCACACCGGGGAGCTGTTTTTT
length: 14
V: TRBV6-1
size: NA
J: TRBJ2-2
D: NA

CDR3: CASSRGGSSHGYTF
DNA: TGTGCCAGCAGTCGAGGGGGCAGCAGCCATGGCTACACCTTC
length: 14
V: TRBV2
size: few
J: TRBJ1-2
D: TRBD1

CDR3: CASSPDISYEQYF
DNA: TGTGCCAGCAGTCCAGACATTTCCTACGAGCAGTACTTC
length: 13
V: TRBV27
size: NA
J: TRBJ2-7
D: NA

CDR3: CASTRGSEAFF
DNA: TGTGCCAGCACCCGGGGGTCTGAAGCTTTCTTT
length: 11
V: TRBV3-1/TRBV3-2
size: NA
J: TRBJ1-1
D: NA

CDR3: CATSDPGQRPHF
DNA: TGTGCCACCAGTGATCCAGGCCAACGTCCCCATTTT
length: 12
V: TRBV24-1
size: NA
J: TRBJ1-5
D: NA

CDR3: CAWSEDSVYGYTF
DNA: TGTGCCTGGAGCGAGGACAGTGTATATGGCTACACCTTC
length: 13
V: TRBV30
size: NA
J: TRBJ1-2
D: NA

CDR3: CASSRTSVSYEQYF
DNA: TGTGCCAGCAGTAGGACTAGCGTCTCCTACGAGCAGTACTTC
length: 14
V: TRBV6-5
size: NA
J: TRBJ2-7
D: TRBD2

CDR3: CASSLSIRGGISYEQYF
DNA: TGTGCCAGCAGTTTGTCGATACGGGGAGGTATATCCTACGAGCAGTACTTC
length: 17
V: TRBV28
size: NA
J: TRBJ2-7
D: NA

CDR3: CASSQGGAQYF
DNA: TGTGCCAGCAGTCAGGGAGGTGCCCAGTACTTC
length: 11
V: TRBV27
size: NA
J: TRBJ2-5
D: NA

CDR3: CASSPRKMGQAEKLFF
DNA: TGTGCCAGCAGCCCTCGTAAGATGGGACAGGCTGAAAAACTGTTTTTT
length: 16
V: TRBV14
size: NA
J: TRBJ1-4
D: TRBD1